Listed below are T cell receptor beta chains from one sample, sequenced in a study of human thymus T cells. Here immunoSEQ multiplex PCR was the method, and the copy in TCRdb shows in-frame clones only, minus some. The table includes some 72,000 clones, about 96% detected once. Input material: thymus tissue. The receptors were sampled from a boy younger than two with a congenital heart defect but otherwise immunologically healthy. The conserved cysteine and the conserved F or W are not part of the CDR3 here. The order of the fields is CDR3 protein, J gene, V gene.

CDR3 protein: ASSQGDDYEQY; J gene: TRBJ2-7; V gene: TRBV4-1
CDR3 protein: ASSLARGDGYT; J gene: TRBJ1-2; V gene: TRBV5-6
CDR3 protein: ASSPKDPNYGYT; J gene: TRBJ1-2; V gene: TRBV18
CDR3 protein: ASSFPLRGNTEAF; J gene: TRBJ1-1; V gene: TRBV28
CDR3 protein: ASSEMRLAETPNEQF; J gene: TRBJ2-1; V gene: TRBV2
CDR3 protein: ASSLVGNSYEQY; J gene: TRBJ2-7; V gene: TRBV7-2
CDR3 protein: ASSLCQKGGGNTEAF; J gene: TRBJ1-1; V gene: TRBV28
CDR3 protein: ASSVGGIENTIY; J gene: TRBJ1-3; V gene: TRBV9
CDR3 protein: ASSPQTPPDGGTEAF; J gene: TRBJ1-1; V gene: TRBV5-6
CDR3 protein: ASSQAGTSGTDTQY; J gene: TRBJ2-3; V gene: TRBV4-2
CDR3 protein: ASSRDSSNTEAF; J gene: TRBJ1-1; V gene: TRBV11-3
CDR3 protein: ASSLELAGVDEQF; J gene: TRBJ2-1; V gene: TRBV5-4
CDR3 protein: ASSFGGTGETQY; J gene: TRBJ2-5; V gene: TRBV5-4
CDR3 protein: ASSPPSRDSPDRSSPLH; J gene: TRBJ1-6; V gene: TRBV27
CDR3 protein: ASSLLPPGHQNTEAF; J gene: TRBJ1-1; V gene: TRBV13
CDR3 protein: ASSQKPRTGGGTEAF; J gene: TRBJ1-1; V gene: TRBV4-3
CDR3 protein: ASSPGQCEQF; J gene: TRBJ2-1; V gene: TRBV5-1
CDR3 protein: ASSQDGAGGPGGDTQY; J gene: TRBJ2-3; V gene: TRBV4-2
CDR3 protein: ASTGGGPPGELF; J gene: TRBJ2-2; V gene: TRBV19
CDR3 protein: ASSLLSGGQPQH; J gene: TRBJ1-5; V gene: TRBV7-2
CDR3 protein: ASSLRDRPNWVYGYT; J gene: TRBJ1-2; V gene: TRBV4-2
CDR3 protein: ASSSRDRAFSGANVLT; J gene: TRBJ2-6; V gene: TRBV7-3
CDR3 protein: ASGPDPPPGKGDTQY; J gene: TRBJ2-3; V gene: TRBV12-5
CDR3 protein: ASRGLAGVHGELF; J gene: TRBJ2-2; V gene: TRBV2
CDR3 protein: ASSSSGTGTTLNTGELF; J gene: TRBJ2-2; V gene: TRBV28
CDR3 protein: ASSLGHPETLEQY; J gene: TRBJ2-7; V gene: TRBV4-2
CDR3 protein: ASSLRGRRETQY; J gene: TRBJ2-5; V gene: TRBV7-7
CDR3 protein: ASSFPSGRRTDTQY; J gene: TRBJ2-3; V gene: TRBV6-6
CDR3 protein: ASSRKLSRTNYGYT; J gene: TRBJ1-2; V gene: TRBV5-4
CDR3 protein: ASSPSGGESF; J gene: TRBJ1-1; V gene: TRBV14
CDR3 protein: ASSLSEGAVEAF; J gene: TRBJ1-1; V gene: TRBV6-5
CDR3 protein: SAKDRDEQY; J gene: TRBJ2-7; V gene: TRBV20-1
CDR3 protein: ASSSGTGGNQPQH; J gene: TRBJ1-5; V gene: TRBV7-2
CDR3 protein: ASSSTATSGRTDTQY; J gene: TRBJ2-3; V gene: TRBV13
CDR3 protein: AWAPAVDEAF; J gene: TRBJ1-1; V gene: TRBV30
CDR3 protein: ASSVRQPATNEKLF; J gene: TRBJ1-4; V gene: TRBV2
CDR3 protein: ASGLGTVDRSYTSSYNEQF; J gene: TRBJ2-1; V gene: TRBV12-5
CDR3 protein: ASSGRGTGVRDSNQPQH; J gene: TRBJ1-5; V gene: TRBV9
CDR3 protein: ASSEKARFSDTQY; J gene: TRBJ2-3; V gene: TRBV10-1
CDR3 protein: ASSYLQALANYGYT; J gene: TRBJ1-2; V gene: TRBV6-6
CDR3 protein: ASMGGGYT; J gene: TRBJ1-2; V gene: TRBV2
CDR3 protein: ASSEVAGGQGEQF; J gene: TRBJ2-1; V gene: TRBV10-2
CDR3 protein: ASSRRPGQVANYGYT; J gene: TRBJ1-2; V gene: TRBV7-2
CDR3 protein: ASGPREIGETQY; J gene: TRBJ2-5; V gene: TRBV27
CDR3 protein: ASSKWANRAHTIY; J gene: TRBJ1-3; V gene: TRBV9
CDR3 protein: ASSLVPRTGASDGELF; J gene: TRBJ2-2; V gene: TRBV5-5